These 15 T cell receptor beta chains came from one sample sequenced in a study of T cell responses to AZD1222 COVID-19 vaccine. Repertoires were generated with immunoSEQ multiplex PCR, while TCRdb's copy carries only in-frame clones and drops some. The table lists approximately 150,000 clones, under 95% of them singletons. Here the sequenced sample was peripheral blood, taken on day 0 of AZD1222 vaccination. The receptors shown here come from an adult in good health.

The chain combines TRBV3-1 (or the pseudogene TRBV3-2) with TRBJ1-2, with unresolved D. This CDR3 has 14 amino acids. Germline V gene lookup returns CDR1 LGHDT and CDR2 YNNKEL (reference sequence). With 1 base removed from V and 7 bases from J, the gap between germline ends came to 13 bases. CDR3 protein: CASSQVPQVLGYTF. The CDR3 bases are TGTGCCAGCAGCCAAGTCCCGCAGGTTCTTGGCTACACCTTC.

The chain carries TRBV28 and TRBJ2-4; TRBD2 aligns across 14 bases. The CDR3 is 19 amino acids. The germline CDR1 and CDR2 sequences are MDHEN and SYDVKM. V dropped 6 bases and J dropped 3; count of bases not matched to a gene: 13. CDR3 in amino acids: CASSQPPGLAGVGKNIQYF. The CDR3 bases are TGTGCCAGCAGCCAACCCCCGGGACTAGCGGGAGTGGGCAAAAACATTCAGTACTTC. The full variable domain, with the rest looked up from reference TRBV28 and TRBJ2-4, is DVKVTQSSRYLVKRTGEKVFLECVQDMDHENMFWYRQDPGLGLRLIYFSYDVKMKEKGDIPEGYSVSREKKERFSLILESASTNQTSMYLCASSQPPGLAGVGKNIQYFGAGTRLSVL.

The rearrangement uses TRBV14 and TRBJ1-2, with D maybe TRBD1 (5 bases). The germline CDR1 and CDR2 sequences are SGHDN and FVKESK. This CDR3 has 14 residues. Trimming took off 1 base at V and 13 bases at J, with 19 bases between the two ends. CDR3 bases: TGTGCCAGCAGCCAAGCGGCGGGACGGCCCTCTTTCACCTTC. Translating it yields CASSQAAGRPSFTF. The variable domain in full, with the rest retrieved from reference TRBV14 and TRBJ1-2, is EAGVTQFPSHSVIEKGQTVTLRCDPISGHDNLYWYRRVMGKEIKFLLHFVKESKQDESGMPNNRFLAERTGGTYSTLKVQPAELEDSGVYFCASSQAAGRPSFTFGSGTRLTVV.

The chain has TRBV12-3 or TRBV12-4 and TRBJ2-1; D perhaps matches TRBD2 (6 bases). V shed 7 bases and J shed 6 bases, with 13 bases lying between them. The CDR3 is 13 amino acids. The CDR3 reads CASTPTSFNEQFF. The CDR3 DNA is TGTGCCAGCACCCCGACTAGTTTCAATGAGCAGTTCTTC.

The chain employs TRBV19 and TRBJ2-1, with 8 bases that match TRBD2. From germline, CDR1 is LNHDA and CDR2 SQIVND (reference sequence). The CDR3 covers 13 residues. J lost 7 bases, V lost 9 bases, and 8 bases had no gene match. CDR3 bases: TGTGCCAGCCTAGCGGGTAGCCTTAATGAGCAGTTCTTC. Its translation: CASLAGSLNEQFF.

This chain connects TRBV28 to TRBJ2-7, with D perhaps TRBD2 (5 bases). Looked up from germline, CDR1 is MDHEN and CDR2 is SYDVKM. This CDR3 spans 14 amino acids. Trimming shortened V by 6 bases and J by 4 bases, and 16 bases separated the two germline ends. The CDR3 DNA is TGTGCCAGCAGGACCCGGGATAATCTTTACGAGCAGTACTTC. Translated, it gives CASRTRDNLYEQYF. Complete variable domain (other parts from reference TRBV28 and TRBJ2-7): DVKVTQSSRYLVKRTGEKVFLECVQDMDHENMFWYRQDPGLGLRLIYFSYDVKMKEKGDIPEGYSVSREKKERFSLILESASTNQTSMYLCASRTRDNLYEQYFGPGTRLTVT.

In regard to this clone: The sample carries other DNA sequences with the same CDR3. V gene TRBV19 combines with J gene TRBJ2-7; 12 nucleotides align to TRBD2. V lost 3 bases and J lost 4; bases outside the gene matches: 1. Germline assignment: CDR1 LNHDA and CDR2 SQIVND (reference sequence). The CDR3 consists of 14 residues. The CDR3 loop is CASSIGTSGYEQYF. The CDR3 bases are TGTGCCAGTAGTATCGGGACTAGCGGGTACGAGCAGTACTTC.

The chain has TRBV2 and TRBJ2-1; no clear D gene. Trimming pared 4 bases from V and 4 bases from J, leaving 2 bases between. Germline values: CDR1 SNHLY, CDR2 FYNNEI. This CDR3 region has 11 residues. The CDR3 loop reads CASSVYNEQFF. CDR3 nucleotide sequence: TGTGCCAGCAGTGTTTACAATGAGCAGTTCTTC.

V gene TRBV18 combines with J gene TRBJ2-1; possibly TRBD1 or TRBD2 for D (6 bases each). CDR3 length equals 17 residues. Germline V gene sequence: CDR1 KGHSH, CDR2 LQKENI. V was clipped by 5 bases and J by 3 bases, with 20 bases between them. The CDR3 is CASSSQTGGGFYNEQFF. The CDR3 DNA reads as TGTGCCAGCTCATCTCAAACCGGGGGCGGTTTCTACAATGAGCAGTTCTTC.

The chain recombines TRBV19 with TRBJ2-7; the match to TRBD2 covers 7 bases. Looked up from germline, CDR1 is LNHDA and CDR2 is SQIVND (reference sequence). The CDR3 contains 16 residues. V was pared by 1 base and J by 0 bases, with 6 bases of the junction left unmatched. The CDR3: CASSIGLAEISYEQYF. The CDR3 nucleotides are TGTGCCAGTAGTATAGGCCTAGCGGAGATCTCCTACGAGCAGTACTTC.

The gene calls are TRBV7-3 and TRBJ2-2; possible D gene TRBD2, 5 bases. Between the trimmed V and J ends, which lost 2 bases and 9 bases, there was a span of 10 bases. The germline V gene encodes CDR1 SGHTA and CDR2 FQGTGA. This CDR3 comprises 13 residues. This CDR3 reads CASSLGEQRELFF. The CDR3 DNA follows: TGTGCCAGCAGCTTAGGGGAGCAGCGGGAGCTGTTTTTT.

This sequence joins TRBV10-3 and TRBJ2-3; 8 bases are a match to TRBD2. The CDR3 extends over 15 amino acids. The trim removed 5 bases at V and 0 bases at J, leaving 4 bases unmatched. CDR1 is ENHRY and CDR2 is SYGVKD in the germline V gene. As DNA, the CDR3 is TGTGCCATCAGTATGCGGGAGGACAGCACAGATACGCAGTATTTT. It specifies CAISMREDSTDTQYF.

As regards this clone: This specimen includes other DNA sequences encoding the same CDR3. The CDR3 DNA follows: TGTGCCAGCAGTTCGGGACTAGCGGACACAGATACGCAGTATTTT. As protein: CASSSGLADTDTQYF. V is TRBV27 and J is TRBJ2-3; 11 bases agree with TRBD2. CDR1 is MNHEY and CDR2 is SMNVEV in the germline V gene (reference sequence). The V segment lost 4 bases and the J segment 2 bases; nucleotides outside the gene matches: 2. The CDR3 runs to 15 residues.

J is TRBJ2-1 and V is TRBV27; D might be TRBD1 (6 bases). This CDR3 has 14 residues. With 3 bases removed from V and 0 bases from J, the gap between germline ends came to 6 bases. CDR1 is MNHEY, CDR2 SMNVEV, per germline (reference sequence). CDR3 residues: CASSLGASYNEQFF. CDR3 nucleotide sequence: TGTGCCAGCAGTTTGGGGGCCTCCTACAATGAGCAGTTCTTC.

CDR3 loop: CASRAGTSGQREQFF. The DNA for the CDR3 is TGTGCCAGCAGGGCCGGGACTAGCGGCCAAAGGGAGCAGTTCTTC. The chain links TRBV6-5 to TRBJ2-1; 11 positions match TRBD2. The CDR3 has 15 residues. Germline CDR1 MNHEY, CDR2 SVGAGI. With 6 bases clipped from V and 10 bases from J, the junction kept 11 bases outside the gene matches.